This T cell receptor (beta chain) derives from a study of CD8 T cells in ankylosing spondylitis. This CDR3 is 13 amino acids long. Trimming removed 7 bases from V and 3 bases from J, with 11 bases in between. The germline V gene has CDR1 MDHEN and CDR2 SYDVKM. Regarding this clonotype: Its antigen is as yet unknown.

Libraries of TCR beta came from quantitative 5'-RACE with molecular barcodes. From the 5' RACE reads, TCRdb called clonotypes with MiXCR, one entry per CDR3 protein. Counted here are hundreds of thousands of distinct CDR3 sequences, 20% to 30% occurring once; the ten biggest clones make up just over 6.5%. Study-level results: In ankylosing spondylitis patients, matched synovial fluid reportedly showed significant enrichment of disease-linked clones. What appeared characteristic of ankylosing spondylitis blood was a TCR beta motif of 7 or 8 highly homologous variants. CD8+ by phenotype, disease-linked clones were relatively rare in peripheral blood.

Sequenced: blood, either unsorted or a sorted T cell fraction (not recorded which). The clonotype was recovered from a male donor with ankylosing spondylitis or in good health (not recorded which). The chain has TRBV28 and TRBJ2-3, with D possibly TRBD2 on 5 matching bases. CDR3 in DNA: TGTGCCAGCACCCCAGGAGGAACAGATACGCAGTATTTT. Its protein is CASTPGGTDTQYF.